This passage covers 3 T cell receptor beta chains from one sample sequenced in a study of T-cell reconstitution after alpha-beta-depleted transplantation in children. Unique molecular identifiers were used to barcode this TCRbeta library. TCRdb recomputed calls from the PCR reads with MiXCR, one row per CDR3 protein. The data contain about 170,000 distinct CDR3 sequences, over 8.5% of them singletons. Here the sequenced sample was PBMCs, taken before TCRalphabeta/CD19-depleted stem cell transplant. These receptors all come from a boy younger than 10 with acute myeloid leukemia, due to receive a stem cell transplant.

Worth noting for this clonotype: A read error may explain this, as a much larger clone is one base away. This chain uses TRBV5-1 with TRBJ2-3; D might be TRBD1 (6 bases). Per germline, CDR1 SGHRS and CDR2 YFSETQ. The CDR3 covers 15 residues. CDR3 protein: CANSLAQGGTDTQYF. Here the CDR3 DNA reads TGCGCCAACAGCTTGGCACAGGGAGGCACAGATACGCAGTATTTT.

This clonotype was seen repeatedly, ten times or more. J is TRBJ2-2 and V is TRBV11-2; D uncertain. V was trimmed by 0 bases and J by 6 bases, leaving 8 bases between them. This CDR3 is built from 14 residues. Per the germline V gene, CDR1 is SGHAT and CDR2 is FQNNGV. Here the CDR3 reads CASSLDLGSGELFF. The CDR3 bases are TGTGCCAGCAGCTTAGATTTGGGGTCCGGGGAGCTGTTTTTT.

This clonotype was recorded at least ten times. The genes are TRBV12-3 or TRBV12-4 and TRBJ1-1; weak D call: TRBD1 (5 bases). The CDR3 sequence is 15 residues long. V gave up 4 bases and J gave up 6 bases, with 18 bases separating them. Here the CDR3 DNA reads TGTGCCAGCAGTTATCCCCAGGGTTTTAAGGCTGAAGCTTTCTTT. This translates into CASSYPQGFKAEAFF.